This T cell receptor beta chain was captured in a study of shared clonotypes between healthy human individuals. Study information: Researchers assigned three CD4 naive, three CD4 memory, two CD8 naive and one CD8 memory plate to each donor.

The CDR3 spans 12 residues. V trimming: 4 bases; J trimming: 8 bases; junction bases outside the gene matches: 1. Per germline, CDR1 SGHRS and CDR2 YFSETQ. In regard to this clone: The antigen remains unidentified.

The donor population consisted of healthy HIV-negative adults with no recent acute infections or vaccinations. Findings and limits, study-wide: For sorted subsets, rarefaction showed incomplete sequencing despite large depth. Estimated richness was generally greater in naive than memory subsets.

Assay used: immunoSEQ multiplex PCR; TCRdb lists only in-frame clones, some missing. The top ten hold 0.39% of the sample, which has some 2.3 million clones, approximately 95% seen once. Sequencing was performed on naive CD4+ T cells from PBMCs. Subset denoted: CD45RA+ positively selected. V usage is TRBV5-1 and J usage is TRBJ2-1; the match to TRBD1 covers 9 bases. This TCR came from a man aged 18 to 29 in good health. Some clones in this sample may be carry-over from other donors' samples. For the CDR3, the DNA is TGCGCCAGCAGCGGACAGGGGTATGAGCAGTTCTTC. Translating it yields CASSGQGYEQFF.